The 4 T cell receptor beta chains below come from one sample, sequenced in a study of control samples from healthy donors and cancer patients. The repertoire was sequenced with immunoSEQ multiplex PCR; TCRdb's copy has only in-frame clones and lacks some. The repertoire holds under 100,000 clones, with 85% to 95% as singletons. Sequences were obtained from blood. These receptors were collected from a woman in her 30s in good health.

The chain combines TRBV30 with TRBJ1-5, with D perhaps matching TRBD1 (5 bases). V lost 2 bases to trimming and J lost 5 bases, with 16 bases between them. The CDR3 covers 15 residues. Germline CDR1 GTSNPN, CDR2 SVGIG (reference sequence). CDR3 nucleotide sequence: TGTGCCTGGAGTTCTGACAGTGAAAACTATCAGCCCCAGCATTTT. Its translation is CAWSSDSENYQPQHF.

The chain joins TRBV29-1 to TRBJ1-2; D is undetermined. The CDR3 extends over 14 amino acids. CDR1 and CDR2 (germline): SQVTM, ANQGSEA. V lost 3 bases and J lost 6, with 17 bases in between. DNA of the CDR3: TGCAGCGTTGATTTCCAACAGTCACCAGATGGCTACACCTTC. It translates to CSVDFQQSPDGYTF.

This chain connects TRBV9 to TRBJ1-5; D uncertain. Germline V gives CDR1 SGDLS, CDR2 YYNGEE. This CDR3 has 17 amino acids. Trimming shortened V by 0 bases and J by 2 bases, and 15 bases separated the two germline ends. The CDR3 sequence is CASSVEVETHGNQPQHF. For the CDR3, the DNA is TGTGCCAGCAGCGTAGAAGTTGAGACACATGGCAATCAGCCCCAGCATTTT.

The V and J genes are TRBV7-3 and TRBJ2-1; 7 bases match TRBD2. V lost 3 bases and J lost 6; bases outside the gene matches: 5. CDR1 and CDR2 (germline): SGHTA, FQGTGA. This CDR3 spans 14 amino acids. Written as DNA, the CDR3 is TGTGCCAGCAGCTTCGGCGGGAGTCGCAATGAGCAGTTCTTC. Encoded protein: CASSFGGSRNEQFF.